The 22 T cell receptor beta chains listed next were all sequenced from one sample in a study of cytotoxic CD8 clonotypes in ibrutinib-treated CLL. Sequencing used immunoSEQ multiplex PCR; TCRdb keeps in-frame clones, though not all of them. This sample has 75,000 to 90,000 clones, with approximately 82% found just once. The starting material was PBMCs, obtained after 24 months of ibrutinib treatment. These receptors all stem from a human donor with chronic lymphocytic leukemia.

V gene TRBV14 combines with J gene TRBJ1-1; no definite D call. This CDR3 has 15 amino acids. The germline V gene encodes CDR1 SGHDN and CDR2 FVKESK. Trimming cost V 3 bases and J 1 base, with 12 bases left between them. CDR3 nucleotides: TGTGCCAGCAGCCACCAAACCCAACGGAACACTGAAGCTTTCTTT. Its translation: CASSHQTQRNTEAFF.

This clone was counted only a few times. The V gene is TRBV5-1, the J gene TRBJ2-6, with D tentatively TRBD1 or TRBD2 (5 bases each). The germline V and J ends were trimmed by 4 bases and 2 bases, with 7 bases remaining between them. CDR3 length: 14 residues. Germline assignment: CDR1 SGHRS and CDR2 YFSETQ. The CDR3 sequence is CASSPGPGANVLTF. The CDR3 bases are TGCGCCAGCAGCCCGGGGCCTGGGGCCAACGTCCTGACTTTC. The full variable domain, rest sourced from reference TRBV5-1 and TRBJ2-6, is KAGVTQTPRYLIKTRGQQVTLSCSPISGHRSVSWYQQTPGQGLQFLFEYFSETQRNKGNFPGRFSGRQFSNSRSEMNVSTLELGDSALYLCASSPGPGANVLTFGAGSRLTVL.

The chain has TRBV9 and TRBJ2-3; D might be TRBD1 (5 bases). Germline V lookup: CDR1 SGDLS, CDR2 YYNGEE. The length of the CDR3 is 15 residues. Trimming shortened V by 0 bases and J by 1 base, and 9 bases separated the two germline ends. DNA for the CDR3: TGTGCCAGCAGCGTAGTTGGACACCGCACAGATACGCAGTATTTT. It translates to CASSVVGHRTDTQYF.

This clone was seen more than once but under ten times. The chain employs TRBV27 and TRBJ1-2, with D possibly being TRBD1 (6 bases). This CDR3 contains 13 residues. Trimming removed 8 bases at V and 8 bases at J, with 18 bases between. CDR1 is MNHEY, CDR2 SMNVEV, per germline (reference sequence). CDR3 nucleotides: TGTGCCAGCGGAACAGGGACCCCTGGGGGCTACACCTTC. Translating it yields CASGTGTPGGYTF.

The CDR3 protein is CAISESGKAKNIQYF. Written as DNA, the CDR3 is TGTGCCATCAGTGAGTCAGGGAAAGCCAAAAACATTCAGTACTTC. V gene TRBV10-3 combines with J gene TRBJ2-4; D remains ambiguous. Looked up from germline, CDR1 is ENHRY and CDR2 is SYGVKD. The CDR3 is 15 residues long. V lost 0 bases to trimming and J lost 0 bases, with 6 bases between them.

This clone was observed a single time. The V call is TRBV9, the J call TRBJ2-7, with D perhaps matching TRBD1 or TRBD2 (5 bases each). Deletions cut 0 bases from V and 6 bases from J, with 25 bases between. The CDR3 runs to 18 residues. Germline CDR1 SGDLS, CDR2 YYNGEE. CDR3: CASSVDGGEGSVWGEQYF. CDR3 nucleotides: TGTGCCAGCAGCGTAGATGGGGGAGAGGGCTCCGTGTGGGGCGAGCAGTACTTC.

V and J are TRBV7-3 and TRBJ2-3; 11 bases line up with TRBD2. J was trimmed by 2 bases and V by 7 bases; bases with no gene match: 5. Looked up from germline, CDR1 is SGHTA and CDR2 is FQGTGA. This CDR3 is 15 amino acids long. CDR3 DNA sequence: TGTGCCAGCACCCTTAGCGGGAGGGCCACAGATACGCAGTATTTT. It specifies CASTLSGRATDTQYF.

The table lists this clone with a count of one. This chain uses TRBV2 with TRBJ2-3, with 12 bases identical to TRBD2. There are 13 residues in the CDR3. V shed 8 bases, J shed 3 bases, and the junction held 0 bases outside the gene matches. Germline CDR1 SNHLY, CDR2 FYNNEI. The CDR3 protein is CASGLAGTDTQYF. CDR3 DNA sequence: TGTGCCAGCGGACTAGCGGGGACAGATACGCAGTATTTT.

The rearrangement uses TRBV5-1 and TRBJ2-7; unclear D gene. The CDR3 runs 13 residues. Germline V CDR1 and CDR2: SGHRS, YFSETQ. V dropped 3 bases and J dropped 2 bases, with 9 bases sitting between them. CDR3 nucleotides: TGCGCCAGCAGCTCCGACGGCACCTACGAGCAGTACTTC. Amino acids: CASSSDGTYEQYF.

The chain uses TRBV30 and TRBJ1-5, with a possible D match to TRBD1 (5 bases). This CDR3 has 12 amino acids. CDR1 and CDR2 from the germline V gene are GTSNPN and SVGIG (reference sequence). Trimming removed 2 bases at V and 4 bases at J, with 6 bases between. CDR3 nucleotides: TGTGCCTGGAGTCAGGGAAATCAGCCCCAGCATTTT. It translates to CAWSQGNQPQHF.

The chain joins TRBV7-2 to TRBJ2-2; D uncertain. V was pared by 3 bases and J by 8 bases, with 4 bases between. CDR1 and CDR2 from the germline V gene are SGHTA and FQGNSA. The CDR3 is made up of 11 amino acids. The chain's CDR3 is CASSFGGELFF. The CDR3, as DNA: TGTGCCAGCAGCTTTGGGGGGGAGCTGTTTTTT. Drawing the rest from reference TRBV7-2 and TRBJ2-2, the complete variable domain is GAGVSQSPSNKVTEKGKDVELRCDPISGHTALYWYRQSLGQGLEFLIYFQGNSAPDKSGLPSDRFSAERTGGSVSTLTIQRTQQEDSAVYLCASSFGGELFFGEGSRLTVL.

The CDR3 reads CASQSGNTIYF. DNA for the CDR3: TGTGCCAGCCAGTCTGGAAACACCATATATTTT. The chain joins TRBV10-3 to TRBJ1-3; unclear D gene. Trimming left V 10 bases short and J 1 base short, with 5 bases between. Germline V lookup: CDR1 ENHRY, CDR2 SYGVKD. The CDR3 is 11 residues long.

This chain joins TRBV15 and TRBJ1-5; D ambiguous. CDR1 LNHNV and CDR2 YYDKDF come from the germline V gene (reference sequence). This CDR3 region has 15 residues. Trimming took 0 bases from V and 2 from J, leaving 8 bases between them. CDR3 sequence: CATSRDITGNQPQHF. The CDR3 region has the DNA TGTGCCACCAGCAGAGATATCACGGGCAATCAGCCCCAGCATTTT.

The chain recombines TRBV11-2 with TRBJ1-1, with D unresolved. V gave up 4 bases and J gave up 2 bases, with 8 bases separating them. The CDR3 sequence is 13 residues long. Germline V gene sequence: CDR1 SGHAT, CDR2 FQNNGV. The CDR3 region is CASSSQANTEAFF. In nucleotides, the CDR3 is TGTGCCAGCAGCTCCCAGGCAAACACTGAAGCTTTCTTT.

The rearrangement joins TRBV27 to TRBJ2-7; 10 bases align to TRBD2. The V gene end was trimmed by 7 bases and the J gene end by 3 bases; junction bases not matched to a gene: 12. CDR3 length: 16 residues. Germline V CDR1 and CDR2: MNHEY, SMNVEV (reference sequence). The CDR3 spells CASTPASGSPDYEQYF. For the CDR3, the DNA is TGTGCCAGCACCCCGGCTAGCGGGAGTCCGGACTACGAGCAGTACTTC.

The V and J genes are TRBV6-1 and TRBJ2-5; unclear D gene. The CDR3 totals 12 residues. The V gene's germline CDR1 is MNHNS and CDR2 SASEGT. Between the trimmed V and J ends, which lost 2 bases and 5 bases, there was a span of 6 bases. The CDR3 DNA follows: TGTGCCAGCAGTGAAATGGGGGAGACCCAGTACTTC. As protein: CASSEMGETQYF.

The chain links TRBV30 to TRBJ2-3, with D possibly being TRBD1 (5 bases). Trimming took off 2 bases at V and 4 bases at J, with 10 bases between the two ends. This CDR3 has 13 amino acids. Germline V gene data show CDR1 as GTSNPN and CDR2 as SVGIG (reference sequence). The CDR3 sequence is CAWSQGNADTQYF. The CDR3 DNA sequence: TGTGCCTGGAGTCAGGGAAACGCAGATACGCAGTATTTT.

This clone was observed a single time. This chain connects TRBV5-1 to TRBJ1-1, with D possibly being TRBD1 (5 bases). V was trimmed by 0 bases and J by 0 bases, leaving 18 bases between them. Germline CDR1 and CDR2: SGHRS and YFSETQ. The CDR3 is made up of 18 amino acids. As DNA, the CDR3 is TGCGCCAGCAGCTTGGTGGCGGGACTTGATGAAATGAACACTGAAGCTTTCTTT. Protein sequence: CASSLVAGLDEMNTEAFF.

In this sample, this clone turned up a few times. This chain joins TRBV2 and TRBJ2-7; D ambiguous. Germline values: CDR1 SNHLY, CDR2 FYNNEI. This CDR3 comprises 11 residues. Trimming took 6 bases from V and 11 from J, leaving 14 bases between them. CDR3 nucleotide sequence: TGTGCCAGCAGCCCCGACACGGTAAAGTACTTC. Residues: CASSPDTVKYF.

This clone was observed a handful of times. The J gene is TRBJ2-2, the V gene TRBV2; D might be TRBD1 (6 bases). Germline V CDR1 and CDR2: SNHLY, FYNNEI. This CDR3 spans 15 amino acids. V was clipped by 3 bases and J by 1 base, with 9 bases between them. The CDR3: CASSDEGVNTGELFF. The CDR3 DNA reads TGTGCCAGCAGTGATGAGGGGGTGAACACCGGGGAGCTGTTTTTT. The variable domain in full, completed from reference TRBV2 and TRBJ2-2, reads EPEVTQTPSHQVTQMGQEVILRCVPISNHLYFYWYRQILGQKVEFLVSFYNNEISEKSEIFDDQFSVERPDGSNFTLKIRSTKLEDSAMYFCASSDEGVNTGELFFGEGSRLTVL.

In this sample, this clone turned up once. The chain combines TRBV29-1 with TRBJ2-7; weak D call: TRBD1 (5 bases). V lost 4 bases and J lost 9, with 13 bases in between. The CDR3 spans 11 residues. In germline, CDR1 is SQVTM, CDR2 ANQGSEA. The CDR3 DNA is TGCAGCGTTGGCGACAGCCCTATGCAGTACTTC. Translating it yields CSVGDSPMQYF.

The rearrangement links TRBV9 to TRBJ2-1; TRBD2 matches 11 bases. This CDR3 has 16 amino acids. CDR1 and CDR2 (germline): SGDLS, YYNGEE. V gave up 2 bases and J gave up 11 bases; unmatched junction bases: 12. CDR3 bases: TGTGCCAGCAGCGTGGGGACTAGCGGTCCTGAGGGGAAGCAGTTCTTC. It specifies CASSVGTSGPEGKQFF.